The rows below give T cell receptor beta chains drawn from one sample of a study of cytomegalovirus exposure and HLA in healthy donors. The data were produced by immunoSEQ multiplex PCR, yet TCRdb's version contains in-frame clones alone and is incomplete. This sample has approximately 170,000 clones; roughly 77% occur once, and the top ten carry about 4.6%. Sequencing input: PBMCs. The receptors here all came from a man aged 25 to 45 in good health and CMV-seropositive. The CDR3 runs from the conserved cysteine through the conserved F or W. The order of the fields is clone size, J gene, D gene, V gene, CDR3 protein, CDR3 DNA. D genes are given only for firm matches. Expanded clones get a size class; other rows say once, few or many, or leave the size out.

>.|TRBJ2-7|TRBD1|TRBV7-2
CASSLEGQGSYEQYF
TGTGCCAGCAGCTTGGAGGGACAGGGATCCTACGAGCAGTACTTC
>.|TRBJ1-2|.|TRBV9
CASSVSLGGYTF
TGTGCCAGCAGCGTGAGTCTCGGTGGCTACACCTTC
>.|TRBJ2-2|TRBD2|TRBV6-5
CASKAGGLTGELFF
TGTGCCAGCAAAGCGGGAGGACTCACCGGGGAGCTGTTTTTT
>.|TRBJ2-3|TRBD2|TRBV5-1
CASSWTGLAANTDTQYF
TGCGCCAGCAGCTGGACGGGACTAGCGGCGAACACAGATACGCAGTATTTT
>.|TRBJ1-5|TRBD1|TRBV10-3
CAISDRDRDYQPQHF
TGTGCCATCAGTGATAGGGACAGGGACTATCAGCCCCAGCATTTT
>few|TRBJ1-2|TRBD1|TRBV5-8
CASSLTGSSYGYTF
TGTGCCAGCAGCCTGACAGGGTCTAGCTATGGCTACACCTTC
>few|TRBJ2-7|.|TRBV4-3
CASSQDYDSEQYF
TGCGCCAGCAGCCAAGACTACGACAGCGAGCAGTACTTC
>.|TRBJ1-5|TRBD1|TRBV7-8
CASSLEPRLTGGNQPQHF
TGTGCCAGCAGCTTAGAGCCTAGACTTACAGGGGGTAATCAGCCCCAGCATTTT
>.|TRBJ2-7|.|TRBV23-1
CASSHLDRFFTYEQYF
TGCGCCAGCAGTCACCTTGACAGGTTTTTCACCTACGAGCAGTACTTC
>.|TRBJ2-7|TRBD1|TRBV6-5
CVSSYSRQGSYEQYF
TGTGTCAGCAGTTACTCCAGACAGGGCTCCTACGAGCAGTACTTC